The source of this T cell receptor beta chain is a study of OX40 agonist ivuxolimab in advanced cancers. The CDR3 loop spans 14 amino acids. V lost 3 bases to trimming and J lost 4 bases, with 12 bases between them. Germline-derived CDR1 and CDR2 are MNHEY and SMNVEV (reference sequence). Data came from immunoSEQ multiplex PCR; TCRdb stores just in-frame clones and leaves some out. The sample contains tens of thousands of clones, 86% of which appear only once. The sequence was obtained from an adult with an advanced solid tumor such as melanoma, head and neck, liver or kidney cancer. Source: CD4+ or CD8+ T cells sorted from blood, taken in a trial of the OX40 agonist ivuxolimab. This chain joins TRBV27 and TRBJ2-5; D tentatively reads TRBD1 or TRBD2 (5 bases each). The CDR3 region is CASSFGAGAETQYF. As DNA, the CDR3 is TGTGCCAGCAGTTTCGGGGCAGGAGCAGAGACCCAGTACTTC.